Listed below are T cell receptor beta chains from one sample, sequenced in a study of monozygotic twins with inflammatory bowel disease. After re-calling the 5' RACE reads, TCRdb lists one entry per CDR3 protein, DNA absent. The sample has about 130,000 distinct CDR3 sequences. Sequencing used blood. All receptors derive from a human donor with ulcerative colitis or Crohn's disease, or a healthy co-twin of an affected twin (not recorded which). CDR3s include the opening cysteine and the closing phenylalanine or tryptophan.

>TRBV5-1|TRBJ2-2
CASSSPALRVTGELFF
>TRBV12-3/TRBV12-4|TRBJ2-5
CASSWVERETQYF
>TRBV5-1|TRBJ1-2
CASRRVGVSNYGYTF
>TRBV10-3|TRBJ1-1
CAISEPLDRGSNTEAFF
>TRBV3-1|TRBJ2-7
CASSQTSGRPWEQYF
>TRBV9|TRBJ2-7
CASSVPGLPSYEQYF
>TRBV5-1|TRBJ1-1
CASSLASPETEAFF
>TRBV4-1|TRBJ2-2
CASSRDRVTGELFF
>TRBV7-6|TRBJ2-7
CASSLSQGLNYEQYF
>TRBV25-1|TRBJ2-1
CASSGTSAFEQFF
>TRBV5-1|TRBJ2-2
CASSLAATNTGELFF
>TRBV18|TRBJ2-2
CASSPQLGQASTGELFF
>TRBV7-2|TRBJ2-5
CASSLGGQQTQYF
>TRBV5-4|TRBJ1-6
CASSRDRADSPLHF
>TRBV29-1|TRBJ2-2
CSVSRGGTGELFF
>TRBV30|TRBJ2-1
CAWSVVVGEQFF
>TRBV7-2|TRBJ2-7
CASSLLTGEYEQYF
>TRBV6-6|TRBJ1-1
CASSYSTGQTEAFF
>TRBV3-1|TRBJ1-1
CASSQGKGARGGTEAFF
>TRBV4-3|TRBJ1-1
CASSQDTVNTEAFF
>TRBV5-1|TRBJ2-1
CASSFGSSYNQQFF
>TRBV19|TRBJ2-1
CASSLRVDEQFF
>TRBV15|TRBJ2-1
CATSRGLADNEQFF
>TRBV4-2|TRBJ2-1
CASSQDLTSNNEQFF
>TRBV5-1|TRBJ1-1
CASSPEGGVDTEAFF
>TRBV11-1|TRBJ2-2
CASSSAILRLAGAAGELFF
>TRBV20-1|TRBJ1-6
CSTVSGGLYNSPLHF
>TRBV10-3|TRBJ2-6
CASTATQSGANVLTF
>TRBV9|TRBJ1-3
CASSGITGTRAGNTIYF
>TRBV6-5|TRBJ2-6
CASSYSPRTAGANVLTF
>TRBV12-3/TRBV12-4|TRBJ2-5
CASSLPGLGQETQYF
>TRBV28|TRBJ2-1
CASSLERDREQFF
>TRBV28|TRBJ2-7
CASRQGPYEQYF
>TRBV5-1|TRBJ2-7
CASSGSTGSSYEQYF
>TRBV27|TRBJ2-7
CASSSRLAGLGSYEQYF
>TRBV12-3/TRBV12-4|TRBJ1-5
CASSSRSGGINQPQHF
>TRBV6-2/TRBV6-3|TRBJ2-7
CASSYEGRGFSYEQYF
>TRBV3-1|TRBJ1-1
CASSQDLETFF
>TRBV7-9|TRBJ2-7
CDSSLVLSSQYF
>TRBV15|TRBJ2-1
CATSGSYNEQFF
>TRBV10-3|TRBJ1-1
CAISPVIGQSLNTEAFF